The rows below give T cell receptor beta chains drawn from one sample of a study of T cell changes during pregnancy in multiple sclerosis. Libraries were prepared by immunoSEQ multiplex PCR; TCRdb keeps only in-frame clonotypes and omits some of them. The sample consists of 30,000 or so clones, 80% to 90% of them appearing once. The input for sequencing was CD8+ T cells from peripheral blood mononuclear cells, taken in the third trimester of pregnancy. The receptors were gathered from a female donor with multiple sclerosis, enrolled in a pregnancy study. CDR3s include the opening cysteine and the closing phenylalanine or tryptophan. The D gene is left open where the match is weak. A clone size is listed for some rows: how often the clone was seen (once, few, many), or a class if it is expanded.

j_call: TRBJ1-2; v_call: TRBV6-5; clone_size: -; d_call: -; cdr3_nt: TGTGCCAGCAGTTATTCGGAGGCGGGGTATGGCTACACCTTC; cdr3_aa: CASSYSEAGYGYTF
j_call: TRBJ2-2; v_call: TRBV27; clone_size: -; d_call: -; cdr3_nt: TGTGCCAGCAGTCTGGAAAGGGGAAGCGACGGGGAGCTGTTTTTT; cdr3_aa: CASSLERGSDGELFF
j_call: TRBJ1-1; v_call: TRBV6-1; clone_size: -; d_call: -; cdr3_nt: TGTGCCAGCAGTGAATATGGACAGATGAACACTGAAGCTTTCTTT; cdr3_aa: CASSEYGQMNTEAFF
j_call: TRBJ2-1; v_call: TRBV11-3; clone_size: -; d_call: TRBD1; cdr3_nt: TGTGCCAGCAGCTTGGAGGGGACAGGGGACAATGAGCAGTTCTTC; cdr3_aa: CASSLEGTGDNEQFF
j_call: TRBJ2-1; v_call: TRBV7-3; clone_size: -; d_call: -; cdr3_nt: TGTGCCAGCAGCTTCGGGACTGCCAATGAGCAGTTCTTC; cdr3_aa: CASSFGTANEQFF
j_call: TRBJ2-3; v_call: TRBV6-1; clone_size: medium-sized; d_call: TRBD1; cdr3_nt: TGTGCCAGCAGTGGAGGGACAGGGACCCCAGATACGCAGTATTTT; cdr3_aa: CASSGGTGTPDTQYF
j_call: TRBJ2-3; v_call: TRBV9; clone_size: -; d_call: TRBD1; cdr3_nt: TGTGCCAGCAGCGTAGGTCCAGGGGGAATCGCAGATACGCAGTATTTT; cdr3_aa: CASSVGPGGIADTQYF
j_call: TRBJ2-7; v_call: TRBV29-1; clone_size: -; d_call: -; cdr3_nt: TGCAGCGTGAGGGGACAAGGCTCCTACGAGCAGTACTTC; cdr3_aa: CSVRGQGSYEQYF
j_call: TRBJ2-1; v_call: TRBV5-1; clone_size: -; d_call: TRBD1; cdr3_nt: TGCGCCAGCAGGCCGGGACAGGGGTTCGGCGATGAGCAGTTCTTC; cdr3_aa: CASRPGQGFGDEQFF
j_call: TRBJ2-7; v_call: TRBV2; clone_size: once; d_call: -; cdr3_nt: TGTGCCAGCGGGCAGGGAAGCTACGAGCAGTACTTC; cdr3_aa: CASGQGSYEQYF
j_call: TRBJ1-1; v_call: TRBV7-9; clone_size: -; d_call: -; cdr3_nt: TGTGCCAGCAGCTTGGACAGTGAAGCTTTCTTT; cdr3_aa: CASSLDSEAFF
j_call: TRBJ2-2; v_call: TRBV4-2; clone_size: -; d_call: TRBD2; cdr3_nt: TGTGCCAGCAGCCTTTCTAGCGGGGGTGATACCGGGGAGCTGTTTTTT; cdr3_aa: CASSLSSGGDTGELFF
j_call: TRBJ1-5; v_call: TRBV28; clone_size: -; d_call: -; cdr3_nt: TGTGCCAGCCAGGAGGGCGGAATTTTACAGCCCCAGCATTTT; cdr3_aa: CASQEGGILQPQHF
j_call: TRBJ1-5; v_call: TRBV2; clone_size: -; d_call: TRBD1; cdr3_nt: TGTGCCAGCAAAGGGGACAGGGAGGGCCATAGCAATCAGCCCCAGCATTTT; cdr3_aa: CASKGDREGHSNQPQHF
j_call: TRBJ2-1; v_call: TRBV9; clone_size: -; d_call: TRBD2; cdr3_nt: TGTGCCAGCAGCCCCAGTGGAGCGGGAGTGTCCCCCTACAATGAGCAGTTCTTC; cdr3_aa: CASSPSGAGVSPYNEQFF
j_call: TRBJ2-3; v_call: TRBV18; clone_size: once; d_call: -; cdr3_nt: TGTGCCAGCTCACCAACTAGCCGCCGATCCACAGATACGCAGTATTTT; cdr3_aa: CASSPTSRRSTDTQYF
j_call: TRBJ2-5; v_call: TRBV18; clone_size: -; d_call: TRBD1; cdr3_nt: TGTGCCAGCTCACCATCGACCCCAGGGGGCGCGTGGAGACAAGAGACCCAGTACTTC; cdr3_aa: CASSPSTPGGAWRQETQYF
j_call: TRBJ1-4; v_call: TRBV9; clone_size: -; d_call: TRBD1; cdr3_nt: TGTGCCAGCAGCGTGACAGGGGATGAAAAACTGTTTTTT; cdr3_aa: CASSVTGDEKLFF
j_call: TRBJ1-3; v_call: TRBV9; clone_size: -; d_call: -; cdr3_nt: TGTGCCTCATCTGGAAACACCATATATTTT; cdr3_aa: CASSGNTIYF
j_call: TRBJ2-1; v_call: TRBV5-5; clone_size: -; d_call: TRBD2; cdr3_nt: TGTGCCAGCAGCGACCTGACTAGCGGGGAGTCGAATGAGCAGTTCTTC; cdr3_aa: CASSDLTSGESNEQFF
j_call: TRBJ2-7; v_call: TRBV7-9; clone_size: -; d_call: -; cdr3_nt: TGTGCCAGTGTAACTGGACAGAGCTCCTACGAGCAGTACTTC; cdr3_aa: CASVTGQSSYEQYF
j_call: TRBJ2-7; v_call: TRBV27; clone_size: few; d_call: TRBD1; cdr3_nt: TGTGCCAGCAGTCCGGGACAGGGGGCCTACGAGCAGTACTTC; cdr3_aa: CASSPGQGAYEQYF
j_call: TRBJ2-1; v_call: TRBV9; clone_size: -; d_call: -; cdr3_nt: TGTGCCAGCAGCGTAGGGGACTTACTTTACAATGAGCAGTTCTTC; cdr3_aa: CASSVGDLLYNEQFF
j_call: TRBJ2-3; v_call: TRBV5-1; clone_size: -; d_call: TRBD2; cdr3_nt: TGCGCCAGCAGCTCCACGGGGGGTAGTAGATCCACAGATACGCAGTATTTT; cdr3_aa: CASSSTGGSRSTDTQYF
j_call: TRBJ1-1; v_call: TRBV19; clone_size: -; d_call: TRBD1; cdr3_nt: TGTGCCAGTAGTATAACGCACAGGGGAACTGAAGCTTTCTTT; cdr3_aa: CASSITHRGTEAFF
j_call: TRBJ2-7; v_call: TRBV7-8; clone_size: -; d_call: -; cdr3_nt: TGTGCCAGCAGCTTAGCTCCATCAGGGGTCTTCGAGCAGTACTTC; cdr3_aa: CASSLAPSGVFEQYF
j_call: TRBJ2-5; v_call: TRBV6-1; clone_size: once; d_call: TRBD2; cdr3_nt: TGTGCCAGCAGTGAAGGAGCGGGGGGGCCAGAGACCCAGTACTTC; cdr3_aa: CASSEGAGGPETQYF
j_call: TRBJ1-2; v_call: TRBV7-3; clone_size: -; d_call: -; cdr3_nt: TGTGCCAGCAGCCCGTCAGGGGCTAACTATGGCTACACCTTC; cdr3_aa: CASSPSGANYGYTF
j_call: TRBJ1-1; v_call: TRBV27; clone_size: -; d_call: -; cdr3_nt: TGTGCCAGCAGAAGAACACGGAACACTGAAGCTTTCTTT; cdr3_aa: CASRRTRNTEAFF
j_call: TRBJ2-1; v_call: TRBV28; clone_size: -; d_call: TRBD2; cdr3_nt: TGTGCCAGCAGTCCGGGACTAGTGACCAATGAGCAGTTCTTC; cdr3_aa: CASSPGLVTNEQFF
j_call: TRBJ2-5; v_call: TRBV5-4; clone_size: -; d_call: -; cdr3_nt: TGTGCCAGCAGCTCCCCTGGGGCAGAGACCCAGTACTTC; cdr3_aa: CASSSPGAETQYF
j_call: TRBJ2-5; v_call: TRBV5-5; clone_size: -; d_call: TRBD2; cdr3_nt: TGTGCCAGCAGCTGGACCGGACTAGCCGGAGAGACCCAGTACTTC; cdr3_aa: CASSWTGLAGETQYF
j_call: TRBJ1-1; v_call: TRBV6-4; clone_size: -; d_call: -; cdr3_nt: TGTGCCAGCAGTGAACAAGGCGGGTTGAACACTGAAGCTTTCTTT; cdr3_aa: CASSEQGGLNTEAFF
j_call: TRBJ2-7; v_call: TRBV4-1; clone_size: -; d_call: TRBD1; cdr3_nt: TGCGCCAGCAGCTTGACGCAGGGGGCGCGTGAGCAGTACTTC; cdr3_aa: CASSLTQGAREQYF
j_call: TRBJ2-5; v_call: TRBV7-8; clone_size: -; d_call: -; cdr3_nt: TGTGCCAGCAGCCTAGCTCCCGGGGGCCAAGAGACCCAGTACTTC; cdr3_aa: CASSLAPGGQETQYF
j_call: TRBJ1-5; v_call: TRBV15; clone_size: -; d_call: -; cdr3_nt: TGTGCCACCAGCTCTTACCCGGGGAGCAATCAGCCCCAGCATTTT; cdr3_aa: CATSSYPGSNQPQHF
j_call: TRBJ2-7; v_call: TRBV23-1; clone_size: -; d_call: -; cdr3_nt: TGCGCCAGCAGTCAATCGGAGCACGAGCAGTACTTC; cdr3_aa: CASSQSEHEQYF
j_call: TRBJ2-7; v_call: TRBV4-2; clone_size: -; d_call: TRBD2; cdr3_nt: TGTGCCAGCAGCCAAGAGGGGGGGGCCTACGAGCAGTACTTC; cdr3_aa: CASSQEGGAYEQYF
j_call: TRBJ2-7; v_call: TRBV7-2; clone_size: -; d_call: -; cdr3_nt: TGTGCCAGCAGCTTAGGGTCCCGCGGGGAAGCTCACGAGCAGTACTTC; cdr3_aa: CASSLGSRGEAHEQYF
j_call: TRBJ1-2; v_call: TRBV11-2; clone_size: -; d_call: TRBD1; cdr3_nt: TGTGCCAGCAGCTTAACCGGGACAGGGAACTATGGCTACACCTTC; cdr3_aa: CASSLTGTGNYGYTF
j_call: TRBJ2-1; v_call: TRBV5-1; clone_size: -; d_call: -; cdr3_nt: TGCGCCAGCAGCTTGACGGGGGATTCCTACAATGAGCAGTTCTTC; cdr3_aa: CASSLTGDSYNEQFF
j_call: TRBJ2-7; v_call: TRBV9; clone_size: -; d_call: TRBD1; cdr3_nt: TGTGCCAGCAGCCGAGGACAGGGGCTCCACGAGCAGTACTTC; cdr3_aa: CASSRGQGLHEQYF
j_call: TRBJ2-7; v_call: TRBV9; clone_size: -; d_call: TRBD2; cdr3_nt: TGTGCCAGCAGCGTAGGGGGGGGAGCCTACGAGCAGTACTTC; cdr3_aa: CASSVGGGAYEQYF
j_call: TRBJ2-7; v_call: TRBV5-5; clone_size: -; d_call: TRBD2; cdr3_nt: TGTGCCAGCAGAATTACTAGCGCCTCGAACTACGAGCAGTACTTC; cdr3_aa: CASRITSASNYEQYF
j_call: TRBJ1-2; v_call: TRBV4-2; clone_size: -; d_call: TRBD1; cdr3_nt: TGTGCCAGCAGCCACACAGGGGCTGCGGATGGCTACACCTTC; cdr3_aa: CASSHTGAADGYTF
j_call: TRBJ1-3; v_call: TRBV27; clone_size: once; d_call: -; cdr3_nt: TGTGCCAGCAGTTTATACCCCGGACAGGGAAACACCATATATTTT; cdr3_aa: CASSLYPGQGNTIYF
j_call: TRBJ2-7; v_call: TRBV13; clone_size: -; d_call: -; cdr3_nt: TGTGCCAGCAGCTTAAGGGGAAACTACGAGCAGTACTTC; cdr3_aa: CASSLRGNYEQYF
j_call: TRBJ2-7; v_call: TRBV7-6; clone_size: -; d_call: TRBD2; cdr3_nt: TGTGCCAGCAGCCGTACCGGGACTAGCGGTGACTACGAGCAGTACTTC; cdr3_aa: CASSRTGTSGDYEQYF
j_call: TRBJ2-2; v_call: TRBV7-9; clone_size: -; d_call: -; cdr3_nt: TGTGCCAGCAACCGGGGTGGCGGGGAGCTGTTTTTT; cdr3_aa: CASNRGGGELFF
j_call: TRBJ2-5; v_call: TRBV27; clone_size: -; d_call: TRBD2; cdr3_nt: TGTGCCAGCAGCCCCTTAGCGGGAGAAGTGGAGACCCAGTACTTC; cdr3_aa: CASSPLAGEVETQYF
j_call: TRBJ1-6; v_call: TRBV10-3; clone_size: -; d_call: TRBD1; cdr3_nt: TGTGCCATCAGTGACCCCAGAGGACCTCAGGGGGCACGTTCACCCCTCCACTTT; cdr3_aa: CAISDPRGPQGARSPLHF
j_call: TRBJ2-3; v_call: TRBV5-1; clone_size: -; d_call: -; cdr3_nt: TGCGCCAGCAGCTTGGAAGCAGGGGCCTCAGATACGCAGTATTTT; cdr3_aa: CASSLEAGASDTQYF
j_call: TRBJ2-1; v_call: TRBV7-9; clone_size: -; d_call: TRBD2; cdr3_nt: TGTGCCAGCTGGCCTAGCGGGAGGACCAACTCCTACAATGAGCAGTTCTTC; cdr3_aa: CASWPSGRTNSYNEQFF
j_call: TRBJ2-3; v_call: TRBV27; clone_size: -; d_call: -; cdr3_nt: TGTGCCAGCAGTTTCGGAGATACGCAGTATTTT; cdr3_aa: CASSFGDTQYF
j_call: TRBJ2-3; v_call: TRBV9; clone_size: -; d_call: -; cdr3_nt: TGTGCCAGCAGCGTCTCGGGTAGCACAGATACGCAGTATTTT; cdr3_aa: CASSVSGSTDTQYF